The 9 T cell receptor beta chains below come from one sample, sequenced in a study of cytomegalovirus exposure and HLA in healthy donors. Primers included in the PCR were 60 Vbeta and 13 Jbeta primers. This table comes from immunoSEQ multiplex PCR, and its TCRdb copy is limited to in-frame clones, with some not included. This repertoire shows about 180,000 clones, approximately 84% found once; its top ten account for about 1.3%. The sequencing input was PBMCs. The receptors come from a girl aged 5-17 years in good health and CMV-seropositive.

The J gene is TRBJ1-2, the V gene TRBV19; D ambiguous. V was shortened by 3 bases and J by 7 bases, with 9 bases between the two germline ends. The germline V gene encodes CDR1 LNHDA and CDR2 SQIVND (reference sequence). This CDR3 spans 12 amino acids. DNA for the CDR3: TGTGCCAGTAGTATCTCGGGTGGTGGCTACACCTTC. This translates into CASSISGGGYTF.

This clone was picked up one time. This CDR3 is also generated by other DNA sequences in the sample. J is TRBJ2-3 and V is TRBV5-1, with 7 bases fitting TRBD2. CDR3 length equals 15 residues. Trimming took 0 bases from V and 1 from J; bases not matched to a gene: 2. Germline lookup yields CDR1 SGHRS and CDR2 YFSETQ. CDR3 in DNA: TGCGCCAGCAGCTTGGGAGGGAGGGGCACAGATACGCAGTATTTT. Protein sequence: CASSLGGRGTDTQYF.

This chain joins TRBV29-1 and TRBJ2-4; tentatively, D is TRBD1 (5 bases). Germline V gene lookup returns CDR1 SQVTM and CDR2 ANQGSEA. Trimming left V 5 bases short and J 6 bases short, with 11 bases between. The CDR3 length is 12 residues. The CDR3 here is CSVKWQGNIQYF. The DNA of the CDR3 is TGCAGCGTTAAGTGGCAGGGAAACATTCAGTACTTC. The full variable domain, completed using reference TRBV29-1 and TRBJ2-4, is SAVISQKPSRDICQRGTSLTIQCQVDSQVTMMFWYRQQPGQSLTLIATANQGSEATYESGFVIDKFPISRPNLTFSTLTVSNMSPEDSSIYLCSVKWQGNIQYFGAGTRLSVL.

The J gene is TRBJ2-7, the V gene TRBV7-2; D possibly corresponds to TRBD2 (7 bases). V dropped 0 bases and J dropped 2 bases, with 11 bases sitting between them. The CDR3 has 15 amino acids. Germline V CDR1 and CDR2: SGHTA, FQGNSA. CDR3 sequence: CASSLARGGAYEQYF. The CDR3 DNA reads TGTGCCAGCAGCTTAGCAAGGGGGGGAGCCTACGAGCAGTACTTC.

The chain links TRBV7-9 to TRBJ2-5; 7 positions agree with TRBD2. The trim removed 5 bases at V and 5 bases at J, leaving 8 bases unmatched. Germline CDR1 and CDR2: SEHNR and FQNEAQ (reference sequence). The CDR3 is 14 amino acids. CDR3 protein: CASSPLAGVETQYF. For the CDR3, the DNA is TGTGCCAGCAGCCCCCTGGCGGGAGTGGAGACCCAGTACTTC. Full variable domain (missing parts from reference TRBV7-9 and TRBJ2-5): DTGVSQNPRHKITKRGQNVTFRCDPISEHNRLYWYRQTLGQGPEFLTYFQNEAQLEKSRLLSDRFSAERPKGSFSTLEIQRTEQGDSAMYLCASSPLAGVETQYFGPGTRLLVL.

The V call is TRBV5-1, the J call TRBJ2-1; TRBD1 aligns across 9 bases. The CDR3 consists of 14 residues. Germline trimming cut 5 bases from V and 7 bases from J; bases unmatched to any gene: 7. Germline lookup yields CDR1 SGHRS and CDR2 YFSETQ. CDR3 DNA sequence: TGCGCCAGCAGGGGACAGGGTAATAGTAATGAGCAGTTCTTC. Its protein product is CASRGQGNSNEQFF. The variable domain in full, completed from reference TRBV5-1 and TRBJ2-1, reads KAGVTQTPRYLIKTRGQQVTLSCSPISGHRSVSWYQQTPGQGLQFLFEYFSETQRNKGNFPGRFSGRQFSNSRSEMNVSTLELGDSALYLCASRGQGNSNEQFFGPGTRLTVL.

The rearrangement joins TRBV15 to TRBJ2-1, with 9 bases fitting TRBD2. Germline lookup yields CDR1 LNHNV and CDR2 YYDKDF (reference sequence). Germline trimming cut 4 bases from V and 4 bases from J; bases unmatched to any gene: 5. The CDR3 covers 15 residues. The CDR3 loop reads CATSIVLAGYNEQFF. The CDR3 DNA sequence: TGTGCCACCAGCATCGTCCTAGCGGGGTACAATGAGCAGTTCTTC.

The V call is TRBV5-1, the J call TRBJ1-2; a possible D gene is TRBD1 (5 bases). The germline gives CDR1 SGHRS, CDR2 YFSETQ. V was cut by 0 bases and J by 4 bases, with 7 bases left in between. This CDR3 contains 13 residues. DNA of the CDR3: TGCGCCAGCAGCTTGGAGGGGTCCTATGGCTACACCTTC. The encoded protein is CASSLEGSYGYTF. Combining the CDR3 with reference TRBV5-1 and TRBJ1-2 gives the whole variable domain KAGVTQTPRYLIKTRGQQVTLSCSPISGHRSVSWYQQTPGQGLQFLFEYFSETQRNKGNFPGRFSGRQFSNSRSEMNVSTLELGDSALYLCASSLEGSYGYTFGSGTRLTVV.

This chain uses TRBV25-1 with TRBJ2-5; D remains ambiguous. This CDR3 is 15 amino acids long. Germline assignment: CDR1 MGHDK and CDR2 SYGVNS. V was trimmed by 5 bases and J by 5 bases, leaving 18 bases between them. The CDR3 protein is CASSPAEARRETQYF. DNA for the CDR3: TGTGCCAGCAGTCCGGCAGAGGCCAGAAGGGAGACCCAGTACTTC. Together with reference TRBV25-1 and TRBJ2-5, the CDR3 gives the full variable domain: EADIYQTPRYLVIGTGKKITLECSQTMGHDKMYWYQQDPGMELHLIHYSYGVNSTEKGDLSSESTVSRIRTEHFPLTLESARPSHTSQYLCASSPAEARRETQYFGPGTRLLVL.